This paragraph reports one TCR beta chain. Per the authors' pipeline: Amplification of reference gene primers was used by the study to estimate nucleated cell counts. Profiling relied on immunoSEQ multiplex PCR, and the TCRdb table lists in-frame clones only, not all of them. The V and J calls and clone size are taken from that table; D and trimming were inferred from the DNA. The sample gives a few hundred thousand clones, approximately 86% of which show up once; around 3% is in the top ten. This sample is drawn from a study of blood T cell repertoires in COVID-19. At the level of the study: Samples taken during acute and convalescent COVID-19 were collected in the United States, Italy and Spain.

The CDR3 totals 16 residues. CDR1 and CDR2 (germline): SGHVS, FNYEAQ. Trimming left V 5 bases short and J 0 bases short, with 14 bases between. The receptor was isolated from a man in his sixties with acute or convalescent COVID-19. The chain recombines TRBV7-6 with TRBJ1-5; D might be TRBD1 (6 bases). The sequencing input was peripheral blood. The CDR3, as DNA: TGTGCCAGCAGCCCGGGAGGGGGGTTTAGCAATCAGCCCCAGCATTTT. Its protein product is CASSPGGGFSNQPQHF.